Following are 21 T cell receptor beta chains from one sample sequenced in a study of blood T cell repertoires in COVID-19. Libraries were prepared by immunoSEQ multiplex PCR; TCRdb keeps only in-frame clonotypes and omits some of them. The sample contains approximately 30,000 clones, approximately 84% of which appear only once. Sequences were obtained from peripheral blood. The receptor source for this set is a man between 65 and 79 years old with active COVID-19.

The J gene is TRBJ1-2, the V gene TRBV12-3 or TRBV12-4; D unclear. The V and J ends lost 5 bases and 10 bases respectively, with 11 bases between them. The CDR3 contains 11 residues. Here the CDR3 reads CASSLGVDYTF. CDR3 DNA sequence: TGTGCCAGCAGTCTGGGAGTGGACTACACCTTC.

This chain connects TRBV28 to TRBJ1-2, with D unresolved. This CDR3 has 12 residues. Trimming removed 7 bases from V and 8 bases from J, with 14 bases in between. Germline CDR1 reads MDHEN; CDR2 reads SYDVKM. CDR3 residues: CASTEGIKGYTF. In DNA, the CDR3 is TGTGCCAGCACAGAGGGAATAAAAGGCTACACCTTC.

The V call is TRBV28, the J call TRBJ1-2; 7 positions match TRBD1. Trimming cost V 4 bases and J 3 bases; bases outside gene matches: 5. Per the germline V gene, CDR1 is MDHEN and CDR2 is SYDVKM. CDR3 length: 14 residues. In nucleotides, the CDR3 is TGTGCCAGCAGTTCTGGGGACAGTCACTATGGCTACACCTTC. It is translated as CASSSGDSHYGYTF.

In DNA, the CDR3 is TGTGCCAGCAGCTCTCCTAGCGGGGTGGGGGAGACCCAGTACTTC. Its translation: CASSSPSGVGETQYF. This chain joins TRBV7-6 and TRBJ2-5; 9 bases map to TRBD2. The CDR3 extends over 15 amino acids. The ends lost 4 bases at V and 5 bases at J; junction bases unmatched: 8. Germline V gives CDR1 SGHVS, CDR2 FNYEAQ.

J is TRBJ2-5 and V is TRBV4-1, with 8 bases matching TRBD1. Germline V gene data show CDR1 as MGHRA and CDR2 as YSYEKL. The CDR3 totals 15 residues. The V gene end was trimmed by 3 bases and the J gene end by 5 bases; junction bases not matched to a gene: 8. The CDR3 bases are TGCGCCAGCAGCCAGCCTGGACAGGGAGTGGAGACCCAGTACTTC. Its translation: CASSQPGQGVETQYF.

The genes are TRBV5-6 and TRBJ1-6, with 8 bases aligning to TRBD1. Germline V CDR1 and CDR2: SGHDT, YYEEEE. Trimming at V came to 0 bases and at J to 9 bases, leaving 5 bases not matched to a gene. The CDR3 runs 15 residues. Here the CDR3 DNA reads TGTGCCAGCAGCTTGGAGGACAGGGTCAGTTCACCCCTCCACTTT. Amino acids: CASSLEDRVSSPLHF.

This clone was counted between two and nine times. CDR3 amino acids: CASSFGQGEEQYF. For the CDR3, the DNA is TGCGCCAGCAGCTTCGGACAGGGTGAGGAGCAGTACTTC. The J gene is TRBJ2-7, the V gene TRBV5-1; 8 bases fit TRBD1. This CDR3 has 13 amino acids. Trimming took 2 bases from V and 7 from J; bases not matched to a gene: 5. Per the germline V gene, CDR1 is SGHRS and CDR2 is YFSETQ.

The chain has TRBV7-2 and TRBJ2-1, with TRBD2 matching 8 bases. Germline values: CDR1 SGHTA, CDR2 FQGNSA. V dropped 5 bases and J dropped 8; count of bases not matched to a gene: 8. The CDR3 runs 14 residues. The CDR3 protein is CASSPAGGFYEQFF. The CDR3 coding sequence is TGTGCCAGCAGCCCCGCGGGGGGCTTCTATGAGCAGTTCTTC.

The gene calls are TRBV7-9 and TRBJ1-2, with unresolved D. Germline V gene lookup returns CDR1 SEHNR and CDR2 FQNEAQ (reference sequence). CDR3 length: 13 residues. Trimming removed 5 bases from V and 0 bases from J, with 7 bases in between. CDR3 region: CASSRQANYGYTF. CDR3 nucleotide sequence: TGTGCCAGCAGCCGACAAGCTAACTATGGCTACACCTTC.

The chain combines TRBV10-1 with TRBJ1-6; no firm D call. This CDR3 has 16 residues. From germline, CDR1 is WNHNN and CDR2 SYGVQD (reference sequence). The V gene lost 4 bases and the J gene lost 3 bases, with 13 bases spanning the gap. The CDR3 reads CASSVPNFDYNSPLHF. The CDR3 coding sequence is TGCGCCAGCAGTGTACCTAATTTTGACTATAATTCACCCCTCCACTTT.

This rearrangement joins TRBV5-1 to TRBJ1-5; 9 bases match TRBD1. CDR1 and CDR2 from the germline V gene are SGHRS and YFSETQ. The CDR3 totals 17 residues. V gave up 0 bases and J gave up 1 base; unmatched junction bases: 5. CDR3 nucleotide sequence: TGCGCCAGCAGCTTGGGGACCGGGACAGGGAGCAATCAGCCCCAGCATTTT. Translating it yields CASSLGTGTGSNQPQHF.

The chain recombines TRBV18 with TRBJ1-2; 9 nucleotides align to TRBD1. J lost 4 bases, V lost 6 bases, and 12 bases had no gene match. Germline V CDR1 and CDR2: KGHSH, LQKENI. This CDR3 has 16 amino acids. The CDR3 loop reads CASSPNGQGPFYGYTF. The CDR3 DNA reads as TGTGCCAGCTCCCCTAACGGACAGGGGCCCTTCTATGGCTACACCTTC. The full variable domain, in which reference TRBV18 and TRBJ1-2 provide the parts outside the CDR3, is NAGVMQNPRHLVRRRGQEARLRCSPMKGHSHVYWYRQLPEEGLKFMVYLQKENIIDESGMPKERFSAEFPKEGPSILRIQQVVRGDSAAYFCASSPNGQGPFYGYTFGSGTRLTVV.

This CDR3 reads CASSEGHGANVLTF. CDR3 nucleotides: TGTGCCAGCAGTGAGGGGCATGGGGCCAACGTCCTGACTTTC. The chain couples TRBV6-4 to TRBJ2-6; a possible D gene is TRBD1 (5 bases). The V end lost 3 bases, the J end lost 3 bases, and 6 bases lay between the germline ends. Germline CDR1 and CDR2: MRHNA and SNTAGT. The CDR3 is made up of 14 amino acids.

The rearrangement links TRBV12-3 or TRBV12-4 to TRBJ2-1; possible D gene TRBD2, 5 bases. The CDR3 has 12 residues. V gave up 4 bases and J gave up 6 bases, with 7 bases separating them. CDR3 DNA sequence: TGTGCCAGCAGTTCCGGGGTCAATGAGCAGTTCTTC. It translates to CASSSGVNEQFF.

In this sample, this clone turned up once. V and J are TRBV28 and TRBJ2-7; D perhaps matches TRBD1 (5 bases). Trimming took 5 bases from V and 3 from J, leaving 23 bases between them. Germline V gene sequence: CDR1 MDHEN, CDR2 SYDVKM. This CDR3 has 17 amino acids. CDR3 nucleotide sequence: TGTGCCAGCAGTCCGCCGTCCCGCAGGGTCGCTGGCTACGAGCAGTACTTC. As protein: CASSPPSRRVAGYEQYF.

About this clone: The sample carries other DNA sequences with the same CDR3. This CDR3 reads CASSEDRTNYGYTF. The CDR3, as DNA: TGTGCCAGCAGTGAAGACAGAACTAACTATGGCTACACCTTC. The V and J genes are TRBV6-1 and TRBJ1-2; no clear D. Germline CDR1 is MNHNS and CDR2 is SASEGT. The CDR3 spans 14 residues. Trimming shortened V by 1 base and J by 0 bases, and 6 bases separated the two germline ends.

The chain couples TRBV19 to TRBJ1-2, with D unresolved. With 7 bases removed from V and 2 bases from J, the gap between germline ends came to 11 bases. Per germline, CDR1 LNHDA and CDR2 SQIVND (reference sequence). The CDR3 runs to 13 residues. The CDR3 sequence is CASISPVNYGYTF. CDR3 in DNA: TGTGCCAGTATCTCCCCAGTCAACTATGGCTACACCTTC.

The V gene is TRBV9, the J gene TRBJ2-7; TRBD1 aligns across 9 bases. This CDR3 spans 15 amino acids. V dropped 0 bases and J dropped 3; count of bases not matched to a gene: 4. Per germline, CDR1 SGDLS and CDR2 YYNGEE. The CDR3 DNA reads TGTGCCAGCAGCGTAGAGACAGGGGGGCACTACGAGCAGTACTTC. The encoded protein is CASSVETGGHYEQYF.

The chain joins TRBV5-1 to TRBJ2-3, with TRBD2 matching 14 bases. The V segment lost 4 bases and the J segment 0 bases; nucleotides outside the gene matches: 7. Germline CDR1 reads SGHRS; CDR2 reads YFSETQ. The CDR3 length is 18 residues. The CDR3 loop reads CASSLGLAGGISTDTQYF. CDR3 DNA: TGCGCCAGCAGCCTAGGACTAGCGGGGGGAATCAGCACAGATACGCAGTATTTT.

The chain has TRBV28 and TRBJ1-2; D not resolved. Germline-derived CDR1 and CDR2 are MDHEN and SYDVKM. CDR3 length: 14 amino acids. Trimming took 3 bases from V and 6 from J, leaving 14 bases between them. The CDR3 loop reads CASSLGRRVDGYTF. For the CDR3, the DNA is TGTGCCAGCAGTTTGGGCAGGCGAGTCGATGGCTACACCTTC.

The chain employs TRBV30 and TRBJ1-3; no firm D call. Between the trimmed V and J ends, which lost 1 base and 8 bases, there was a span of 9 bases. The germline V gene encodes CDR1 GTSNPN and CDR2 SVGIG (reference sequence). The CDR3 is 12 amino acids. CDR3 bases: TGTGCCTGGAGTGCCGGAGGAGACACCATATATTTT. The encoded protein is CAWSAGGDTIYF. Filled out from reference TRBV30 and TRBJ1-3, the complete variable domain reads SQTIHQWPATLVQPVGSPLSLECTVEGTSNPNLYWYRQAAGRGLQLLFYSVGIGQISSEVPQNLSASRPQDRQFILSSKKLLLSDSGFYLCAWSAGGDTIYFGEGSWLTVV.